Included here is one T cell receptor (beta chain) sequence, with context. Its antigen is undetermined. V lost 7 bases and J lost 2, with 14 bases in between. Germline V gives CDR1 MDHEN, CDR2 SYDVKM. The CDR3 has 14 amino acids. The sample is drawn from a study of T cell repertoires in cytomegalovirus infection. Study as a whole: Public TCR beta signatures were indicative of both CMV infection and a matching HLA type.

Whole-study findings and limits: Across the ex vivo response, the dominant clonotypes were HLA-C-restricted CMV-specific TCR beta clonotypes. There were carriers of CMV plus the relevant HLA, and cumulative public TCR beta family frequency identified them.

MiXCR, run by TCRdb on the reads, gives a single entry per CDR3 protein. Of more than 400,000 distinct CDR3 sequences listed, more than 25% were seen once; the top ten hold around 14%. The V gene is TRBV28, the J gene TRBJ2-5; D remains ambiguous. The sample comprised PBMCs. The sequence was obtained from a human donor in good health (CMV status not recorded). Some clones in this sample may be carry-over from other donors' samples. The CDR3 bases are TGTGCCAGCACTAGTCAAGTGGGGCAAGAGACCCAGTACTTC. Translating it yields CASTSQVGQETQYF.